The 11 T cell receptor beta chains below come from one sample, sequenced in a study of T cells in Graves' hyperthyroidism and ophthalmopathy. There were TCR beta CDR3 regions amplified from RNA transcripts. Initially, a first-round RT-PCR of the TCR CDR3 employed the HTBI primer set. Via MiXCR, TCRdb re-called the multiplex PCR reads, giving one row per CDR3 protein. The table has more than 600,000 distinct CDR3 sequences, approximately 16% seen once; the top ten hold under 8.5%. Sequencing was performed on blood. These receptors were taken from a young man with Graves' hyperthyroidism.

V gene TRBV6-5 combines with J gene TRBJ2-1; 10 positions agree with TRBD2. Germline CDR1 and CDR2: MNHEY and SVGAGI. V lost 0 bases and J lost 0; bases outside the gene matches: 8. The CDR3 length is 19 residues. The CDR3 spells CASSYSLGLAASSYNEQFF. CDR3 bases: TGTGCCAGCAGTTACTCCCTCGGACTAGCGGCTAGCTCCTACAATGAGCAGTTCTTC.

This clonotype was counted at least ten times. The chain combines TRBV7-9 with TRBJ2-1; 10 nucleotides agree with TRBD2. From germline, CDR1 is SEHNR and CDR2 FQNEAQ (reference sequence). Trimming cost V 2 bases and J 8 bases; bases outside gene matches: 9. The length of the CDR3 is 16 residues. The CDR3: CASSLWLAGDTDEQFF. CDR3 DNA: TGTGCCAGCAGCTTATGGCTAGCGGGAGATACAGATGAGCAGTTCTTC.

This clonotype was observed many times. The gene calls are TRBV20-1 and TRBJ2-7, with D perhaps TRBD1 (5 bases). V was cut by 3 bases and J by 0 bases, with 12 bases left in between. The CDR3 extends over 14 amino acids. Per germline, CDR1 DFQATT and CDR2 SNEGSKA (reference sequence). CDR3 sequence: CSARGQINSYEQYF. CDR3 nucleotide sequence: TGCAGTGCTAGGGGGCAGATTAACTCCTACGAGCAGTACTTC.

The chain carries TRBV27 and TRBJ1-2; 10 nucleotides line up with TRBD1. Germline V gene lookup returns CDR1 MNHEY and CDR2 SMNVEV (reference sequence). The CDR3 is 15 amino acids. The ends lost 5 bases at V and 3 bases at J; junction bases unmatched: 6. CDR3 nucleotide sequence: TGTGCCAGCAGTCCAGACAGGGGGCAGCACTATGGCTACACCTTC. Its protein is CASSPDRGQHYGYTF.

The V and J genes are TRBV5-6 and TRBJ1-2, with D unresolved. The CDR3 is 13 residues long. Deletions cut 1 base from V and 8 bases from J, with 12 bases between. The germline CDR1 and CDR2 sequences are SGHDT and YYEEEE. DNA for the CDR3: TGTGCCAGCAGCTTGTTATGGGAGGGAGGCTACACCTTC. This translates into CASSLLWEGGYTF.

This clonotype appeared a few times. The genes are TRBV29-1 and TRBJ2-6; the match to TRBD1 covers 7 bases. V shed 7 bases, J shed 3 bases, and the junction held 6 bases outside the gene matches. There are 14 residues in the CDR3. CDR1 is SQVTM and CDR2 is ANQGSEA in the germline V gene. The DNA for the CDR3 is TGCAGCGCCAAAGGGGGCTTTGGGGCCAACGTCCTGACTTTC. This codes for CSAKGGFGANVLTF.

CDR3 sequence: CATNPAAVTDYGYTF. The CDR3, as DNA: TGTGCCACTAACCCGGCGGCAGTCACCGACTATGGCTACACCTTC. This chain joins TRBV6-1 and TRBJ1-2; D remains unclear. Germline V lookup: CDR1 MNHNS, CDR2 SASEGT. The CDR3 sequence is 15 residues long. V lost 10 bases, J lost 3 bases, and 21 bases lay in between.

V usage is TRBV7-8 and J usage is TRBJ1-4; D gene ambiguous. This CDR3 has 14 residues. CDR1 is SGHVS and CDR2 is FQNEAQ in the germline V gene. Trimming pared 1 base from V and 6 bases from J, leaving 9 bases between. CDR3 sequence: CASSLGARHEKLFF. In DNA, the CDR3 is TGTGCCAGCAGCTTAGGGGCAAGGCATGAAAAACTGTTTTTT.

This chain joins TRBV6-6 and TRBJ2-3, with unresolved D. This CDR3 region has 15 residues. Trimming pared 0 bases from V and 0 bases from J, leaving 7 bases between. Germline lookup yields CDR1 MNHNY and CDR2 SVGAGI (reference sequence). DNA for the CDR3: TGTGCCAGCAGTTACTCGAGCCCTAGCACAGATACGCAGTATTTT. Amino acid sequence: CASSYSSPSTDTQYF.

At least ten counts were recorded for this clonotype. This sequence joins TRBV28 and TRBJ1-1; possible D gene TRBD1, 5 bases. Germline lookup yields CDR1 MDHEN and CDR2 SYDVKM. The CDR3 has 15 amino acids. V lost 1 base and J lost 7, with 16 bases in between. The CDR3 DNA sequence: TGTGCCAGCAGTTTATCGGGAGGGGTTGATCTTGAAGCTTTCTTT. Translation: CASSLSGGVDLEAFF.

This clonotype has a count of ten or more. V and J are TRBV6-1 and TRBJ2-1; 11 bases match TRBD2. J gave up 6 bases and V 6 bases, and 1 base lay outside the gene matches. Germline CDR1 reads MNHNS; CDR2 reads SASEGT. The CDR3 loop spans 13 amino acids. CDR3 loop: CASRGLAANEQFF. Here the CDR3 DNA reads TGTGCCAGCAGGGGACTAGCGGCCAATGAGCAGTTCTTC.